The 16 T cell receptor beta chains below all came from one sample that was sequenced in a study of OX40 agonist ivuxolimab in advanced cancers. The method was the immunoSEQ multiplex PCR assay. Held by TCRdb, this immuneACCESS table contains in-frame sequences only and omits some clones. Under half of the omission traces to an unresolved V gene where checked; the cause of the rest is unknown. This sample comprises over 100,000 clones, 85% to 95% of them detected only once. Clones ranked in the top ten supply roughly 1% of the sample. Sequenced here: CD4+ or CD8+ T cells sorted from blood, sampled in a trial of the OX40 agonist ivuxolimab. The receptors were sampled from an adult with an advanced solid tumor such as melanoma, head and neck, liver or kidney cancer.

The genes are TRBV7-2 and TRBJ2-3; D not certain. The germline gives CDR1 SGHTA, CDR2 FQGNSA. V lost 5 bases to trimming and J lost 4 bases, with 10 bases between them. This CDR3 comprises 13 residues. CDR3 in DNA: TGTGCCAGCAGCCCCAGGATCTCAGATACGCAGTATTTT. Its protein is CASSPRISDTQYF.

The chain combines TRBV7-2 with TRBJ2-7; the D is unclear. Trimming removed 1 base at V and 3 bases at J, with 10 bases between. In germline, CDR1 is SGHTA, CDR2 FQGNSA. The CDR3 has 14 amino acids. The CDR3 DNA reads as TGTGCCAGCAGCTTAGGAGGCAGTTTCTACGAGCAGTACTTC. Amino acid sequence: CASSLGGSFYEQYF.

This clone was found once. The chain uses TRBV7-2 and TRBJ2-3; D ambiguous. This CDR3 region has 12 residues. Trimming took off 2 bases at V and 4 bases at J, with 4 bases between the two ends. CDR1 and CDR2 from the germline V gene are SGHTA and FQGNSA. CDR3 sequence reads: CASSLLADTQYF. The CDR3 nucleotides are TGTGCCAGCAGCTTATTGGCAGATACGCAGTATTTT.

The chain combines TRBV7-8 with TRBJ2-1, with no clear D. The CDR3 is 13 residues long. Trimming stripped 8 bases from V and 3 bases from J, with 11 bases between. CDR1 and CDR2 from the germline V gene are SGHVS and FQNEAQ. The DNA for the CDR3 is TGTGCCAGCCGCCCCCGTGGCTACAATGAGCAGTTCTTC. This gives the protein CASRPRGYNEQFF.

This sequence joins TRBV7-6 and TRBJ1-2, with a possible D match to TRBD1 (6 bases). V was clipped by 5 bases and J by 4 bases, with 14 bases between them. Germline assignment: CDR1 SGHVS and CDR2 FNYEAQ. There are 14 residues in the CDR3. DNA for the CDR3: TGTGCCAGCAGCCTTTACAGGGTCGGCTATGGCTACACCTTC. The encoded protein is CASSLYRVGYGYTF.

The chain links TRBV29-1 to TRBJ1-1, with a weak D call TRBD1 (6 bases). The CDR3 has 10 amino acids. V lost 7 bases and J 8 bases, leaving 11 bases between the germline ends. Germline V CDR1 and CDR2: SQVTM, ANQGSEA. The chain's CDR3 is CSGRTEEAFF. For the CDR3, the DNA is TGCAGCGGGCGGACAGAAGAAGCTTTCTTT.

The rearrangement joins TRBV6-1 to TRBJ1-2; no reliable D call. This CDR3 contains 12 residues. Germline lookup yields CDR1 MNHNS and CDR2 SASEGT. V gave up 4 bases and J gave up 1 base, with 4 bases separating them. CDR3 residues: CASSVVNYGYTF. The CDR3 nucleotides are TGTGCCAGCAGTGTTGTTAACTATGGCTACACCTTC.

The rearrangement uses TRBV18 and TRBJ1-3; possible D gene TRBD1, 6 bases. The CDR3 is made up of 16 amino acids. Trimming shortened V by 5 bases and J by 0 bases, and 14 bases separated the two germline ends. Germline lookup yields CDR1 KGHSH and CDR2 LQKENI. The CDR3 DNA follows: TGTGCCAGCTCAGAACGACAGGTCTCCTCTGGAAACACCATATATTTT. As protein: CASSERQVSSGNTIYF.

The chain recombines TRBV2 with TRBJ2-4, with D perhaps matching TRBD1 (5 bases). Germline assignment: CDR1 SNHLY and CDR2 FYNNEI. CDR3 size: 14 residues. Trimming pared 3 bases from V and 2 bases from J, leaving 8 bases between. The CDR3: CASSEGLTKNIQYF. The CDR3, as DNA: TGTGCCAGCAGTGAGGGGCTTACCAAAAACATTCAGTACTTC.

This clone was seen a handful of times. Sequence at one end of the junction differs from germline and may be a read error. V is TRBV28 and J is TRBJ2-7, with D possibly being TRBD2 (6 bases). CDR3 length: 12 amino acids. The germline CDR1 and CDR2 sequences are MDHEN and SYDVKM. For the CDR3, the DNA is TGTGCCAGCACCCTTTCGGAGGGATCTATGACCTTC. This codes for CASTLSEGSMTF.

The rearrangement uses TRBV19 and TRBJ1-1; D is unclear. Per germline, CDR1 LNHDA and CDR2 SQIVND (reference sequence). V lost 1 base to trimming and J lost 1 base, with 7 bases between them. CDR3 size: 14 residues. CDR3 amino acids: CASSIVSENTEAFF. CDR3 bases: TGTGCCAGTAGTATAGTATCCGAGAACACTGAAGCTTTCTTT. The whole variable domain, filled in from reference TRBV19 and TRBJ1-1, reads DGGITQSPKYLFRKEGQNVTLSCEQNLNHDAMYWYRQDPGQGLRLIYYSQIVNDFQKGDIAEGYSVSREKKESFPLTVTSAQKNPTAFYLCASSIVSENTEAFFGQGTRLTVV.

The gene calls are TRBV6-1 and TRBJ2-7; no firm D call. This CDR3 is built from 15 residues. Trimming pared 2 bases from V and 9 bases from J, leaving 20 bases between. Germline lookup yields CDR1 MNHNS and CDR2 SASEGT. The CDR3 DNA reads TGTGCCAGCAGTGAAAATGCCCTTGTCTCCCTGGGGCAGTACTTC. This codes for CASSENALVSLGQYF.

J is TRBJ2-2 and V is TRBV30; D gene ambiguous. CDR3 length: 13 amino acids. The germline V gene encodes CDR1 GTSNPN and CDR2 SVGIG (reference sequence). V lost 0 bases and J lost 13, with 15 bases in between. DNA of the CDR3: TGTGCCTGGAGTGTGCAGCGCCTAGGTGGGCTGTTTTTT. This codes for CAWSVQRLGGLFF.

The V gene is TRBV12-5, the J gene TRBJ2-1; D remains ambiguous. This CDR3 contains 15 residues. Germline CDR1 is LGHNT and CDR2 is FRNRAP. V lost 3 bases to trimming and J lost 0 bases, with 9 bases between them. CDR3 amino acids: CASGFPLGSYNEQFF. Here the CDR3 DNA reads TGTGCTAGTGGTTTCCCCCTAGGCTCCTACAATGAGCAGTTCTTC.

Regarding this clone: At one end, the junction sequence differs from germline, possibly due to a read error. The rearrangement links TRBV6-5 to TRBJ1-3, with D perhaps matching TRBD1 (6 bases). Germline lookup yields CDR1 MNHEY and CDR2 SVGAGI. There are 14 residues in the CDR3. The CDR3 region is CASSRTGTGSTIYF. The CDR3 DNA reads as TGTGCCAGCAGCCGAACAGGGACTGGAAGCACCATATATTTT.

The chain carries TRBV9 and TRBJ2-3; TRBD1 might be the D (6 bases). The CDR3 is 13 amino acids. V was clipped by 0 bases and J by 6 bases, with 8 bases between them. The V gene's germline CDR1 is SGDLS and CDR2 YYNGEE. This CDR3 is CASSVVTGDTQYF. DNA of the CDR3: TGTGCCAGCAGCGTAGTTACAGGGGATACGCAGTATTTT. Full variable domain (remainder filled in from reference TRBV9 and TRBJ2-3): DSGVTQTPKHLITATGQRVTLRCSPRSGDLSVYWYQQSLDQGLQFLIQYYNGEERAKGNILERFSAQQFPDLHSELNLSSLELGDSALYFCASSVVTGDTQYFGPGTRLTVL.